Listed below are T cell receptor beta chains from one sample, sequenced in a study of a mutant IDH1 vaccine in newly diagnosed glioma. Assay: immunoSEQ multiplex PCR; the TCRdb copy retains only in-frame clones and omits some. This repertoire shows approximately 88,000 clones, over 75% found once; its top ten account for 6.5% to 9.5%. The source was PBMCs, collected from a glioma patient treated with radiotherapy, temozolomide or both. The receptor set was obtained from a man aged 35 to 55 with glioma. CDR3s include the opening cysteine and the closing phenylalanine or tryptophan. Fields, in order: clone size, D gene, J gene, V gene, CDR3 length, CDR3 DNA, CDR3 protein. A D gene is named only where the DNA matches it firmly. The size entry is marked missing in some rows and otherwise reads once, few, many or a size class.

-,-,TRBJ2-5,TRBV7-6,11,TGTGCCAGCAGCTCCAAAGAGACCCAGTACTTC,CASSSKETQYF
-,TRBD2,TRBJ2-7,TRBV10-3,14,TGTGCCAGTAGCTGGGGTAGCGGGGTCTACGAGCAGTACTTC,CASSWGSGVYEQYF
-,TRBD1,TRBJ2-7,TRBV2,13,TGTGCCAGCAACACGGACAGGGGTGCCGAGCAGTACTTC,CASNTDRGAEQYF
-,-,TRBJ2-4,TRBV7-8,16,TGTGCCAGCAGCTCCAGGGTAGGGCCAGCCAAAAACATTCAGTACTTC,CASSSRVGPAKNIQYF
-,-,TRBJ2-3,TRBV5-8,12,TGTGCCAGCAGCCCTGGGTTATATACGCAGTATTTT,CASSPGLYTQYF
-,TRBD1,TRBJ1-1,TRBV10-2,15,TGCGCCAGCAGTGAGCGGGACAGGGTGAACACTGAAGCTTTCTTT,CASSERDRVNTEAFF
-,TRBD1,TRBJ1-4,TRBV6-6,15,TGTGCCAGCAGTTACCCTGAGACAGGGCCTGAAAAACTGTTTTTT,CASSYPETGPEKLFF
-,-,TRBJ1-1,TRBV4-2,13,TGTGCCAGCAGCCAATTCCCGGAGGGGAAAGCTTTCTTT,CASSQFPEGKAFF
-,TRBD2,TRBJ2-1,TRBV19,16,TGTGCCAGTAAACCCACGATTTCCGGGAGGGCCAATGAGCAGTTCTTC,CASKPTISGRANEQFF
once,-,TRBJ2-3,TRBV11-3,13,TGTGCCAGCAGCTTACAGGGCCAAGATACGCAGTATTTT,CASSLQGQDTQYF
-,-,TRBJ2-3,TRBV4-2,17,TGTGCCAGCAGCCAAGATGGGACGACACCACTCACAGATACGCAGTATTTT,CASSQDGTTPLTDTQYF
-,-,TRBJ2-1,TRBV7-2,15,TGTGCCAGCAGCCCATCCGGGTCTGTGGGGAATGAGCAGTTCTTC,CASSPSGSVGNEQFF
-,TRBD2,TRBJ2-7,TRBV2,14,TGTGCCAGCAGTGAAGGCCTAGCGGGCAGTGAGCAGTACTTC,CASSEGLAGSEQYF
-,TRBD2,TRBJ2-3,TRBV7-8,14,TGTGCCAGCAGCTGGATAGCGGGAGGGGAAATGCAGTATTTT,CASSWIAGGEMQYF
-,TRBD1,TRBJ1-1,TRBV5-4,15,TGTGCCAGCAGCCTACAGGGGGCGAGGATTAAAGAAGCTTTCTTT,CASSLQGARIKEAFF
-,-,TRBJ2-1,TRBV15,12,TGTGCCACCAGCAGGACGGACGGCGAGCAGTTCTTC,CATSRTDGEQFF
-,-,TRBJ1-2,TRBV7-2,15,TGTGCCAGCAGCTTGCAGGTTCATGCTAACTATGGCTACACCTTC,CASSLQVHANYGYTF